This passage covers 2 T cell receptor beta chains from one sample sequenced in a study of human T cells and chemical hapten exposure. In TCRdb, the RACE reads were re-called with MiXCR into one record per CDR3 protein. Among approximately 75,000 distinct CDR3 sequences listed, around 8.8% were seen once. The sample's time point: patch test 2, 6 weeks after DPC sensitization. Documented treatment: therapeutic diphenylcyclopropenone sensitization with weekly scalp DPC. This material consisted of whole blood, taken in connection with sensitization to the hapten diphenylcyclopropenone (DPC). Receptors originate from a woman aged 45-60 years with alopecia areata. Some clones in this sample may be carry-over from other donors' samples.

V is TRBV2 and J is TRBJ2-2; 7 bases map to TRBD1. Germline V gene data show CDR1 as SNHLY and CDR2 as FYNNEI. After removal of 1 base from V and 7 bases from J, the junction contained 6 bases not matched to a gene. This CDR3 spans 15 amino acids. The CDR3 coding sequence is TGTGCCAGCAGTGAAGGGGACAGTGTGGTCGGGGAGCTGTTTTTT. Amino acid sequence: CASSEGDSVVGELFF.

At least ten counts were recorded for this clonotype. This sequence joins TRBV6-5 and TRBJ1-1, with D hard to call. V gave up 4 bases and J gave up 5 bases, with 8 bases separating them. CDR1 is MNHEY and CDR2 is SVGAGI in the germline V gene. CDR3 size: 12 residues. In DNA, the CDR3 is TGTGCCAGCAGTTCCCCGGGTACTGAAGCTTTCTTT. Residues: CASSSPGTEAFF.